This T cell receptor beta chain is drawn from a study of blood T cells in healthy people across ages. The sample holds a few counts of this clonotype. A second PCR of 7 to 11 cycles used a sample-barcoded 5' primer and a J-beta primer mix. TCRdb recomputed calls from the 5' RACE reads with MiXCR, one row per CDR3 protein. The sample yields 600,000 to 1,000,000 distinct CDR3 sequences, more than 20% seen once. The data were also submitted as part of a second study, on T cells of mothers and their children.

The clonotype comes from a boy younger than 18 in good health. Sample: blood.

CDR3 loop: CAWSVLRGDGYTF. The CDR3 DNA reads as TGTGCCTGGAGTGTACTTCGGGGAGATGGCTACACCTTC. This chain links TRBV30 with TRBJ1-2; D unresolved. CDR1 GTSNPN and CDR2 SVGIG come from the germline V gene (reference sequence). The CDR3 runs 13 residues. The ends were cut back, 0 bases at V and 6 bases at J, with 11 bases in the middle.